The subject of this entry is one T cell receptor beta chain. Its antigen is not identified. Germline-derived CDR1 and CDR2 are SGHVS and FNYEAQ. The CDR3 totals 17 residues. V was clipped by 1 base and J by 8 bases, with 21 bases between them. The data derive from a study of response to subunit inactivated influenza vaccine. MiXCR, applied by TCRdb to the RT-PCR reads, yields one record per CDR3 protein. The data show some 850,000 distinct CDR3 sequences, with less than 20% seen just once and about 11% held by the top ten. Study-level results: T cells newly recruited by each seasonal influenza vaccination are few, the authors suggested.

The sequencing here drew on PBMCs from blood, taken approximately 5 days after vaccination. The J gene is TRBJ2-1, the V gene TRBV7-6; TRBD2 is a possible D gene (7 bases). This TCR was recovered from a man aged 50-60 years who received an inactivated influenza vaccine. For the CDR3, the DNA is TGTGCCAGCAGCTTAGATCTCCGAGGGGGGGGTTTCGATGAGCAGTTCTTC. It encodes CASSLDLRGGGFDEQFF.